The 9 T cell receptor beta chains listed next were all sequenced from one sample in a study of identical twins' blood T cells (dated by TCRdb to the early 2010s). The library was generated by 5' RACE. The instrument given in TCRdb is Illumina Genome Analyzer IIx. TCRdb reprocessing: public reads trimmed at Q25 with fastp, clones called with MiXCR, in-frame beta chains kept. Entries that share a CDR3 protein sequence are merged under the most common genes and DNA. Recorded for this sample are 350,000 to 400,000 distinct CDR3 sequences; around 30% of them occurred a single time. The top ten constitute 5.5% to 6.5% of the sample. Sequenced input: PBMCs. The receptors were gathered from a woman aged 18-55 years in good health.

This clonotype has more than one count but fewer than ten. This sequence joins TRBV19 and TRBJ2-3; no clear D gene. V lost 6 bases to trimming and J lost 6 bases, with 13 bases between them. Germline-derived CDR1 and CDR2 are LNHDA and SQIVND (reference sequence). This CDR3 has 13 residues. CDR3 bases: TGTGCCAGTAGCCCTGGTAGCCGTGATACGCAGTATTTT. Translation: CASSPGSRDTQYF.

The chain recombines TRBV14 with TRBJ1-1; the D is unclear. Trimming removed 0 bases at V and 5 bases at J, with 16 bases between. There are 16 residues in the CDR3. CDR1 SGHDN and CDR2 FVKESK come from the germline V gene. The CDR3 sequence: CASSQDIPGVDTEAFF. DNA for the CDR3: TGTGCCAGCAGCCAAGATATTCCCGGGGTCGATACTGAAGCTTTCTTT.

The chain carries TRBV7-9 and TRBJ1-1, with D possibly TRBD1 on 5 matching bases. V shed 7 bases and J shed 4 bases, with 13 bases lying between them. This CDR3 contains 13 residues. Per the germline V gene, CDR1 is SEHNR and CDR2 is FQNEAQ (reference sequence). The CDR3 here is CASIPMGGTEAFF. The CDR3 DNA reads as TGTGCCAGCATCCCTATGGGGGGCACTGAAGCTTTCTTT.

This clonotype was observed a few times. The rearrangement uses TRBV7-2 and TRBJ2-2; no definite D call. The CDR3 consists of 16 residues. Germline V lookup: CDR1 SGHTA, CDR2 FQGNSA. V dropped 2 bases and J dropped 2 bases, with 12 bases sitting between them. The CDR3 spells CASSLLNQPNTGELFF. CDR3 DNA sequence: TGTGCCAGCAGCTTACTCAACCAGCCCAACACCGGGGAGCTGTTTTTT.

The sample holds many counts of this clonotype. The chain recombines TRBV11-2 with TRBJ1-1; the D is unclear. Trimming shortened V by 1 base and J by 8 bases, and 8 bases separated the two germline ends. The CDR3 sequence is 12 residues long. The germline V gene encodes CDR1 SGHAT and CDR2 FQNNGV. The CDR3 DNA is TGTGCCAGCAGCTTAGCTCCGGGGGAAGCTTTCTTT. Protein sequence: CASSLAPGEAFF.

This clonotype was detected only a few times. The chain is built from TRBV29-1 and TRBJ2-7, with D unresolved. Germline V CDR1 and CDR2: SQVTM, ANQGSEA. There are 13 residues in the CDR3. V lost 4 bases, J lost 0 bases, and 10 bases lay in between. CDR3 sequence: CSVAVWDSYEQYF. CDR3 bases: TGCAGCGTTGCGGTGTGGGACTCCTACGAGCAGTACTTC.

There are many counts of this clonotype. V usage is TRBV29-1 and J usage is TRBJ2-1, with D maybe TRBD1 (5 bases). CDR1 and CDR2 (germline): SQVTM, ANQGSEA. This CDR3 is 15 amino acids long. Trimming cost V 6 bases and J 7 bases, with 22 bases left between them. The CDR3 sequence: CSVVGFGASLNEQFF. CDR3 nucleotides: TGCAGCGTGGTGGGTTTTGGGGCCTCCCTTAATGAGCAGTTCTTC.

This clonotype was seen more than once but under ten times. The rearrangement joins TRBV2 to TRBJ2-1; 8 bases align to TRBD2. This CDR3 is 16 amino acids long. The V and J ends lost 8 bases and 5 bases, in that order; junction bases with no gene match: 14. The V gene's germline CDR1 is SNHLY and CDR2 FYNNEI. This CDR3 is CASRMETSGANNEQFF. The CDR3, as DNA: TGTGCCAGCCGTATGGAAACTAGCGGAGCTAACAATGAGCAGTTCTTC.

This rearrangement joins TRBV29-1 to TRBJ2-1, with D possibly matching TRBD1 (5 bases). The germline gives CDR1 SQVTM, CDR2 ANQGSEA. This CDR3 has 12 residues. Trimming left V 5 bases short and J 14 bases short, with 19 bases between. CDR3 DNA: TGCAGCGTTACATTGGGGCGCCCCTGGGAGTTCTTC. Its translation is CSVTLGRPWEFF.